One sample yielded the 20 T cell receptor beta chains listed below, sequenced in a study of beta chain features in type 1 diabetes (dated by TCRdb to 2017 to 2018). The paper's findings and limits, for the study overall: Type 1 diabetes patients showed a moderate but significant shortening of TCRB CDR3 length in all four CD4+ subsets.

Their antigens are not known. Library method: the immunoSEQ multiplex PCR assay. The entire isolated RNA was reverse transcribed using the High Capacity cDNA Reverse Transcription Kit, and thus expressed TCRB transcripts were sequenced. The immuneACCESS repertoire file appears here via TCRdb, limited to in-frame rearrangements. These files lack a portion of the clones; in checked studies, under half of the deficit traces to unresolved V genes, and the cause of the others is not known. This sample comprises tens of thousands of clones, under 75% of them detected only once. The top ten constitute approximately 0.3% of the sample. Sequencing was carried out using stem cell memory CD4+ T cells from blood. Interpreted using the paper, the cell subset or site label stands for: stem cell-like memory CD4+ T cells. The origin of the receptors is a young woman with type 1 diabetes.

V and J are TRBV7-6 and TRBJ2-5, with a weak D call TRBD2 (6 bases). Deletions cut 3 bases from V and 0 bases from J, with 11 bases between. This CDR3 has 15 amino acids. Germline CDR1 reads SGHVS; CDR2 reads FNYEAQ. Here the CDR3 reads CASSFGGTNQETQYF. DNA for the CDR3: TGTGCCAGCAGCTTCGGCGGGACCAACCAAGAGACCCAGTACTTC. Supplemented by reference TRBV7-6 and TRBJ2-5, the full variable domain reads GAGVSQSPRYKVTKRGQDVALRCDPISGHVSLYWYRQALGQGPEFLTYFNYEAQQDKSGLPNDRFSAERPEGSISTLTIQRTEQRDSAMYRCASSFGGTNQETQYFGPGTRLLVL.

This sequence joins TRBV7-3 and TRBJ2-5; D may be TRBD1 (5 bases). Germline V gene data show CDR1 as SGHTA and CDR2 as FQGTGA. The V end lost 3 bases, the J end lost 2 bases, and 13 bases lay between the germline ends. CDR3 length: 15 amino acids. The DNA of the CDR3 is TGTGCCAGCAGCTTCCAGGGTGGGGATCAAGAGACCCAGTACTTC. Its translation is CASSFQGGDQETQYF.

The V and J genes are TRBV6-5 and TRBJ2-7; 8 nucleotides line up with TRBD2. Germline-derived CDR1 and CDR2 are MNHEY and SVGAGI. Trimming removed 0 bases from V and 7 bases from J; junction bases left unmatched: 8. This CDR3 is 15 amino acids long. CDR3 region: CASSYSRGSGIEQYF. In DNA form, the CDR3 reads TGTGCCAGCAGTTACTCGCGCGGTAGCGGGATAGAGCAGTACTTC.

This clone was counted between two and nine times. CDR3 protein: CASRLDGYNEQFF. Here the CDR3 DNA reads TGTGCCAGTAGACTAGACGGTTACAATGAGCAGTTCTTC. The V and J genes are TRBV19 and TRBJ2-1, with D perhaps TRBD2 (5 bases). Germline V CDR1 and CDR2: LNHDA, SQIVND (reference sequence). V lost 6 bases and J lost 4, with 10 bases in between. This CDR3 comprises 13 residues.

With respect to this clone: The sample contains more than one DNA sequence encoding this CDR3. The CDR3, as DNA: TGCGCCAGCAGCTTGGGACAGGGGCAGGAGACCCAGTACTTC. It codes for CASSLGQGQETQYF. The chain is built from TRBV5-1 and TRBJ2-5; 8 bases match TRBD1. Losses at the gene ends were 0 bases for V and 5 bases for J; bases not matched to a gene: 3. Germline loops: CDR1 SGHRS, CDR2 YFSETQ. This CDR3 contains 14 residues.

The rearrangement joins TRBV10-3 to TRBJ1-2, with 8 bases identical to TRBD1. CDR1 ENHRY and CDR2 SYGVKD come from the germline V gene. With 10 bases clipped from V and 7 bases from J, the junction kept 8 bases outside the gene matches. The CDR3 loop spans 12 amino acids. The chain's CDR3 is CATSDREGGYTF. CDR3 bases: TGTGCCACCTCGGACAGGGAGGGTGGCTACACCTTC.

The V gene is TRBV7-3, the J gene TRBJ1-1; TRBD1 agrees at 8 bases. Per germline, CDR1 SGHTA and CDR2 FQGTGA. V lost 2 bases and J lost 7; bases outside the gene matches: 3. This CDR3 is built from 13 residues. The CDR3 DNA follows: TGTGCCAGCAGCTTAGGACAGGGAAATGAAGCTTTCTTT. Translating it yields CASSLGQGNEAFF.

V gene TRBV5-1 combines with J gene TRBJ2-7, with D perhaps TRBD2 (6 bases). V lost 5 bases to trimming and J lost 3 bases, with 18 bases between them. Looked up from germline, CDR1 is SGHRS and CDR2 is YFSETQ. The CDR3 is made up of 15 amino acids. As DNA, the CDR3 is TGCGCCAGCAGTGAAGCCGGGACTCTGTACTACGAGCAGTACTTC. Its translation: CASSEAGTLYYEQYF.

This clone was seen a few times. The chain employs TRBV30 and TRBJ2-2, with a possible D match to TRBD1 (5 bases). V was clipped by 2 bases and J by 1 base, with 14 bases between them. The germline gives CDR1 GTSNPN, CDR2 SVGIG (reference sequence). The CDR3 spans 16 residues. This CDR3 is CAWSPKQTVNTGELFF. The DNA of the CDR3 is TGTGCCTGGAGTCCAAAACAGACAGTGAACACCGGGGAGCTGTTTTTT.

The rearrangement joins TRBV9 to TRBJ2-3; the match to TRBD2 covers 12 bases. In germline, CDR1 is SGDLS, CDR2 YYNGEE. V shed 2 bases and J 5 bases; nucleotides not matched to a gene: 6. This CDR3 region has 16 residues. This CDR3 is CASSVSSGRALDTQYF. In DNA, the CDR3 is TGTGCCAGCAGCGTCTCTAGCGGGAGGGCCTTAGATACGCAGTATTTT.

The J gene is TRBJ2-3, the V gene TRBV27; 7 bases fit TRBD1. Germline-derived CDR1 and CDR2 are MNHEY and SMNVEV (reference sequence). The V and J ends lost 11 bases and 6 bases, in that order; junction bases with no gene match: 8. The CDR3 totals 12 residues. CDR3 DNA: TGTGCCGCCGCACAGGGGACGGATACGCAGTATTTT. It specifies CAAAQGTDTQYF.

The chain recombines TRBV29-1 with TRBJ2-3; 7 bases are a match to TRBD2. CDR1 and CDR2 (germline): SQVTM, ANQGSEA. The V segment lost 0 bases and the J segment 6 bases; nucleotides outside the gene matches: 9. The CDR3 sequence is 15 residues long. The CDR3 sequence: CSVEDSPTSADTQYF. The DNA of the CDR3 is TGCAGCGTTGAAGATTCCCCCACTAGCGCCGATACGCAGTATTTT.

The CDR3 DNA reads as TGTGCCAGCAGTTCCGCGGGGACAGGGGGCGGCTATGGCTACACCTTC. It is translated as CASSSAGTGGGYGYTF. The chain joins TRBV28 to TRBJ1-2; 12 positions match TRBD1. CDR1 and CDR2 from the germline V gene are MDHEN and SYDVKM. V was clipped by 4 bases and J by 4 bases; unmatched bases: 7. The CDR3 has 16 amino acids.

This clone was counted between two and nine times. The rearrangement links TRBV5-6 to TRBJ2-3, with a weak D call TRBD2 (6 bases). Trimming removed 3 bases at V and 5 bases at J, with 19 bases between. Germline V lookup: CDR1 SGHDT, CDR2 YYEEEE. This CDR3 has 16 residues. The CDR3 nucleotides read TGTGCCAGCAGCTGGGGAGTGCCGGGAGAAGTAGATACGCAGTATTTT. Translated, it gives CASSWGVPGEVDTQYF.

The CDR3 protein is CASSPGDSREQYF. The CDR3 nucleotides read TGTGCCAGCAGCCCGGGGGACAGTCGCGAGCAGTACTTC. The rearrangement joins TRBV11-3 to TRBJ2-7, with a tentative D call TRBD1 (7 bases). The CDR3 is 13 amino acids. Trimming removed 5 bases from V and 6 bases from J, with 14 bases in between. CDR1 SGHNT and CDR2 YENEEA come from the germline V gene.

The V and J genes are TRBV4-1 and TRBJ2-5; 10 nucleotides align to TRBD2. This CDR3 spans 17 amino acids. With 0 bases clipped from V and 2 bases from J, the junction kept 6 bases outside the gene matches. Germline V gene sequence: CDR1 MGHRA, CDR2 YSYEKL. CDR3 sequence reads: CASSQDRIAGGQETQYF. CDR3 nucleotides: TGCGCCAGCAGCCAAGATAGGATAGCGGGAGGACAAGAGACCCAGTACTTC.

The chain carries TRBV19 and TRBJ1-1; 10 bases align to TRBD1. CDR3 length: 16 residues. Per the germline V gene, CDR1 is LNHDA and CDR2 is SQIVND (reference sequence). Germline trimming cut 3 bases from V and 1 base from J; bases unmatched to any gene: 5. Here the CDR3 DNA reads TGTGCCAGTAGTATTGACAGGGGGCGGACGAACACTGAAGCTTTCTTT. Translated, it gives CASSIDRGRTNTEAFF.

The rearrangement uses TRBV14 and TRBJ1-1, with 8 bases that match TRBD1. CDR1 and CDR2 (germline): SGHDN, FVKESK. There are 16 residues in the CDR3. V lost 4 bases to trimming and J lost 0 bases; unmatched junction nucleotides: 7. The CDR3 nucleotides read TGTGCCAGCAGCCCCCGAACGGACAGGGTGAACACTGAAGCTTTCTTT. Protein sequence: CASSPRTDRVNTEAFF.

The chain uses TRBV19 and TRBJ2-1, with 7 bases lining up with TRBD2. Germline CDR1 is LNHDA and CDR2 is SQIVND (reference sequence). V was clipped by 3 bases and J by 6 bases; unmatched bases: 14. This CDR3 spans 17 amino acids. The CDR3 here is CASSMGGGLAVPNEQFF. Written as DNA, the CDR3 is TGTGCCAGTAGTATGGGAGGCGGGCTAGCGGTCCCCAATGAGCAGTTCTTC.

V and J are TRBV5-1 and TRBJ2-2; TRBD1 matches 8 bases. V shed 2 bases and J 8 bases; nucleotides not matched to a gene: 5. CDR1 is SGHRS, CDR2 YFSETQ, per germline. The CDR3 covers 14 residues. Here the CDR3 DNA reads TGCGCCAGCAGCTTTGACAGGGGTGAAGGGGAGCTGTTTTTT. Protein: CASSFDRGEGELFF.